This T cell receptor beta chain emerged from a study of chemoradiotherapy in HPV16-positive cancers. Study-level background: Candidate HPV-specific clones and shared TCR motifs came from a couple of HPV16-positive patients. Study outcomes and limitations: During treatment, candidate HPV-specific clones and E7-related motifs expanded in tumor. Better recurrence-free survival went with HPV-responsive T-cell expansion in HPV16-positive patients.

Over chemoradiotherapy, repertoires were sampled more than once. Assay used: immunoSEQ multiplex PCR; TCRdb lists only in-frame clones, some missing. Here the sample spans about 32,000 clones, roughly 87% being singletons. The ends were cut back, 4 bases at V and 10 bases at J, with 19 bases in the middle. CDR3 length: 14 residues. Germline values: CDR1 MNHEY, CDR2 SVGAGI. As regards this clone: Its antigen is still unknown.

This receptor was identified in a human donor with HPV-associated anogenital cancer. The V call is TRBV6-5, the J call TRBJ1-1, with D perhaps matching TRBD1 (6 bases). Sequenced material: blood, taken from a patient who underwent chemoradiotherapy. CDR3 DNA sequence: TGTGCCAGCAGTTCCTCGGGGGCTAGGGGGGGAGCTTTCTTT. It translates to CASSSSGARGGAFF.